Listed here are 8 T cell receptor beta chains from one sample, sequenced in a study of blood T cell repertoires in COVID-19. Clones were read by immunoSEQ multiplex PCR, and TCRdb kept only the in-frame ones, dropping some. This table has under 130,000 clones, about 85% appearing once. Sequencing was carried out using peripheral blood. These receptors were collected from a man aged 45-65 years in a cohort sampled during active COVID-19.

About this clone: Other DNA sequences within the sample encode an identical CDR3. The gene calls are TRBV7-2 and TRBJ2-2; 9 nucleotides agree with TRBD1. The CDR3 loop spans 18 amino acids. Germline V gene data show CDR1 as SGHTA and CDR2 as FQGNSA. The V gene end was trimmed by 5 bases and the J gene end by 4 bases; junction bases not matched to a gene: 14. The CDR3 sequence is CASSQSPPGQGLTGELFF. The CDR3 DNA is TGTGCCAGCAGCCAAAGCCCCCCGGGACAGGGTCTCACCGGGGAGCTGTTTTTT. Combining the CDR3 with reference TRBV7-2 and TRBJ2-2 gives the whole variable domain GAGVSQSPSNKVTEKGKDVELRCDPISGHTALYWYRQSLGQGLEFLIYFQGNSAPDKSGLPSDRFSAERTGGSVSTLTIQRTQQEDSAVYLCASSQSPPGQGLTGELFFGEGSRLTVL.

V usage is TRBV11-2 and J usage is TRBJ2-5, with D possibly TRBD1 on 6 matching bases. This CDR3 comprises 14 residues. The V gene lost 4 bases and the J gene lost 2 bases, with 11 bases spanning the gap. The germline V gene has CDR1 SGHAT and CDR2 FQNNGV. The CDR3 bases are TGTGCCAGCAGCTCGTTTACAGGGCAAGAGACCCAGTACTTC. As protein: CASSSFTGQETQYF.

The gene calls are TRBV6-2 or TRBV6-3 and TRBJ1-5, with D possibly matching TRBD1 (5 bases). The CDR3 spans 18 residues. Germline CDR1 is MNHEY and CDR2 is SVGEGT. Between the trimmed V and J ends, which lost 5 bases and 1 base, there was a span of 21 bases. In DNA, the CDR3 is TGTGCCAGCAGTCGGTCCGGGTCTAGCCGGGGGAGCAATCAGCCCCAGCATTTT. Its translation is CASSRSGSSRGSNQPQHF.

The CDR3 spells CATSRDGGYGYTF. In DNA, the CDR3 is TGTGCCACCAGCAGAGATGGAGGTTATGGCTACACCTTC. This chain uses TRBV15 with TRBJ1-2, with D uncertain. CDR1 is LNHNV, CDR2 YYDKDF, per germline (reference sequence). Trimming took off 0 bases at V and 5 bases at J, with 7 bases between the two ends. The CDR3 contains 13 residues.

V is TRBV19 and J is TRBJ1-1; 9 nucleotides line up with TRBD1. The CDR3 contains 15 residues. V gave up 6 bases and J gave up 2 bases; unmatched junction bases: 7. CDR1 and CDR2 (germline): LNHDA, SQIVND (reference sequence). The CDR3 loop reads CASRKQGAGNTEAFF. The CDR3 DNA reads TGTGCCAGTAGGAAACAGGGGGCGGGCAACACTGAAGCTTTCTTT. Full variable domain (outside the CDR3, taken from reference TRBV19 and TRBJ1-1): DGGITQSPKYLFRKEGQNVTLSCEQNLNHDAMYWYRQDPGQGLRLIYYSQIVNDFQKGDIAEGYSVSREKKESFPLTVTSAQKNPTAFYLCASRKQGAGNTEAFFGQGTRLTVV.

The chain recombines TRBV6-5 with TRBJ2-4; D gene unclear. The V end lost 11 bases, the J end lost 0 bases, and 17 bases lay between the germline ends. CDR3 size: 15 residues. Germline assignment: CDR1 MNHEY and CDR2 SVGAGI. The DNA of the CDR3 is TGTGCCTCGCGCGCACAGAGTTTAGCCAAAAACATTCAGTACTTC. Translated, it gives CASRAQSLAKNIQYF.

CDR3 residues: CASSLGDRSHTEAFF. The CDR3 DNA reads as TGTGCCAGCAGCTTAGGAGACAGGAGCCACACTGAAGCTTTCTTT. The chain has TRBV11-3 and TRBJ1-1; a weak D match, TRBD1 (6 bases). Germline V gene lookup returns CDR1 SGHNT and CDR2 YENEEA. This CDR3 has 15 residues. The ends were cut back, 1 base at V and 3 bases at J, with 12 bases in the middle.

This rearrangement joins TRBV5-4 to TRBJ2-2; D might be TRBD2 (6 bases). Looked up from germline, CDR1 is SGHNT and CDR2 is YYREEE (reference sequence). This CDR3 spans 15 amino acids. The V end was cut by 7 bases, the J end by 1 base, with 14 bases between. The CDR3 sequence is CASGPWGVNTGELFF. Written as DNA, the CDR3 is TGTGCCAGCGGGCCGTGGGGGGTGAACACCGGGGAGCTGTTTTTT.